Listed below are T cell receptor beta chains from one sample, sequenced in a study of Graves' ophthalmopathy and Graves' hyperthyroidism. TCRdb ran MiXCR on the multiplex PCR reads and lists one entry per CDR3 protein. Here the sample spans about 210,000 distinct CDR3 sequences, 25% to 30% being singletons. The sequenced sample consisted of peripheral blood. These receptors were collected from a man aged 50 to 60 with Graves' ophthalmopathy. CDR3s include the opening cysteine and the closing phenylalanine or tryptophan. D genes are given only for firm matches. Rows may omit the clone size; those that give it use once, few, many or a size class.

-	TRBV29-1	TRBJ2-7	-	CSVAGTERRQYF	TGCAGCGTTGCGGGAACGGAGAGAAGGCAGTACTTC
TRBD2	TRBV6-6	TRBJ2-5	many	CASSYSVLAGGREETQYF	TGTGCCAGCAGTTACTCTGTTCTAGCGGGAGGGCGGGAAGAGACCCAGTACTTC
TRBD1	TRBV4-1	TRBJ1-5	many	CASSPGQGRNQPQHF	TGCGCCAGCAGCCCCGGACAGGGTAGAAATCAGCCCCAGCATTTT
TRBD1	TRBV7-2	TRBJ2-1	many	CASSYGTGDEQFF	TGTGCCAGCAGCTACGGGACAGGCGATGAGCAGTTCTTC
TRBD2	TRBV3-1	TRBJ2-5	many	CASSQKAGGASETQYF	TGTGCCAGCAGCCAAAAAGCGGGAGGCGCTTCAGAGACCCAGTACTTC
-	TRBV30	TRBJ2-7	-	CAWSAEYEQYF	TGTGCCTGGAGTGCCGAGTACGAGCAGTACTTC
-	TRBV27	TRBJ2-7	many	CASRGAEDSYEQYF	TGTGCCAGCAGGGGTGCGGAGGACTCCTACGAGCAGTACTTC
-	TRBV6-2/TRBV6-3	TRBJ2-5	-	CASSTPPGWGKTQYF	TGTGCCAGCAGTACGCCCCCCGGGTGGGGGAAGACCCAGTACTTC
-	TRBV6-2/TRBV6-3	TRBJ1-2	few	CASSPTAPYGYTF	TGTGCCAGCAGTCCGACAGCGCCATATGGCTACACCTTC
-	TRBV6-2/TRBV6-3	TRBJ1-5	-	CASSYSSGFAQPQHF	TGTGCCAGCAGTTACTCGAGCGGGTTCGCGCAGCCCCAGCATTTT
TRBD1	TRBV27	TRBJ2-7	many	CASSPGQGLYEQYF	TGTGCCAGCAGTCCGGGACAGGGTCTCTACGAGCAGTACTTC
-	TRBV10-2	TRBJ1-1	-	CASSFQGRPNTEAFF	TGCGCCAGCAGTTTTCAAGGCCGACCGAACACTGAAGCTTTCTTT
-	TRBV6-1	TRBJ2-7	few	CASRDSYGEQYF	TGTGCCAGCAGGGACAGTTACGGCGAGCAGTACTTC
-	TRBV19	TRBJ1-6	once	CASSTSGNSPLHF	TGTGCCAGTAGTACATCGGGGAATTCACCCCTCCACTTT
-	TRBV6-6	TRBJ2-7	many	CASSYFEESSASHEQYF	TGTGCCAGCAGTTACTTCGAGGAGTCTAGCGCCTCCCACGAGCAGTACTTC
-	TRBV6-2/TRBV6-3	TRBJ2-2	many	CASSYSPYGAGRTGELFF	TGTGCCAGCAGTTACTCTCCGTATGGGGCAGGGCGCACCGGGGAGCTGTTTTTT
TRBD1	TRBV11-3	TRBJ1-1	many	CASSSDRGPSEAFF	TGTGCCAGCAGCTCAGACAGGGGACCCTCTGAAGCTTTCTTT
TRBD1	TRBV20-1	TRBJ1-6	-	CSARIPGTDGSPLHF	TGCAGTGCTAGAATCCCCGGGACAGACGGTTCACCCCTCCACTTT
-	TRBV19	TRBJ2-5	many	CASRPFSGETQYF	TGTGCCAGTCGACCCTTTTCGGGAGAGACCCAGTACTTC
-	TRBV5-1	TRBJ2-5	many	CASSRRGQPQETQYF	TGCGCCAGCAGCCGGAGGGGGCAACCACAAGAGACCCAGTACTTC